What follows describes a single T cell receptor beta chain. As yet, its antigen is unknown. These data are taken from a study of lymphopenia after photon versus proton radiotherapy. Study-wide findings and caveats: In patients who died, overall survival fell as post-nadir TCR diversity dropped more. Better survival with proton therapy was suggested as possible, not demonstrated. Post-nadir diversity loss with photons came from oligoclonal expansion, particularly CD8+ Temra cells. Relative stability marked proton patients; photon patients lost diversity and naive cells.

The germline V gene encodes CDR1 LGHNA and CDR2 YNFKEQ. Trimming left V 1 base short and J 5 bases short, with 15 bases between. This CDR3 is built from 16 residues. The method was immunoSEQ multiplex PCR; TCRdb's version includes in-frame clones alone and lacks a portion of them. This table has some 7,000 clones, 81% appearing once. The sequence derives from a man aged 30 to 45 with gastric cancer. This sample comprised peripheral blood, obtained from a patient treated with photon-based radiotherapy. The chain recombines TRBV4-2 with TRBJ2-1; the D gene is possibly TRBD2 (5 bases). The CDR3 DNA is TGTGCCAGCAGCCAAGGAGCGGAAGCCCAAGACAATGAGCAGTTCTTC. It encodes CASSQGAEAQDNEQFF.